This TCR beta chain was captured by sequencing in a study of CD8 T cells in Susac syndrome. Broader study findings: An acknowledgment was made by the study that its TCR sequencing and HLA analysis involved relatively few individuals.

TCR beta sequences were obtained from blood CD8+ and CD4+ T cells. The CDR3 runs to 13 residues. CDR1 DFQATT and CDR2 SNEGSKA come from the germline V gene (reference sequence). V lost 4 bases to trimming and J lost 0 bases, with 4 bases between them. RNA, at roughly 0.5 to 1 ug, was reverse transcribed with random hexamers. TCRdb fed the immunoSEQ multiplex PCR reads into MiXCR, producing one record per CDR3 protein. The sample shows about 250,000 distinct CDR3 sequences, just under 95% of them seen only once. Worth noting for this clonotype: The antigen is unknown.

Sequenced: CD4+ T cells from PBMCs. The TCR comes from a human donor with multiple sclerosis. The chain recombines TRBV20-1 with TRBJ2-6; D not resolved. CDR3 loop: CSAKDSGANVLTF. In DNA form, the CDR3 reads TGCAGTGCTAAGGACTCTGGGGCCAACGTCCTGACTTTC.